This is a list of T cell receptor beta chains from one sample in a study of blood T cell repertoires in COVID-19. Measured with immunoSEQ multiplex PCR; TCRdb has only the in-frame clones, and not every one. The sample has 55,000 to 65,000 clones, around 88% seen once. Sequencing was carried out using peripheral blood. Receptors were obtained from a man aged 55 to 70 with acute or convalescent COVID-19. Both conserved end residues are part of each CDR3. The D gene is left open where the match is weak. Expanded clones get a size class; other rows say once, few or many, or leave the size out.

d_gene: TRBD1
v_gene: TRBV20-1
j_gene: TRBJ1-1
abundance: .
CDR3nt: TGCAGTGCTAGTGGACCCAGGGGGGACACTGAAGCTTTCTTT
CDR3aa: CSASGPRGDTEAFF

d_gene: .
v_gene: TRBV28
j_gene: TRBJ1-2
abundance: .
CDR3nt: TGTGCCAGCAGACCATGGACAGCTCAAAAGTTAGCTAACTATGGCTACACCTTC
CDR3aa: CASRPWTAQKLANYGYTF

d_gene: TRBD2
v_gene: TRBV27
j_gene: TRBJ2-3
abundance: .
CDR3nt: TGTGCCAGCAGCGAGACTAGCGGGAGCGCAGATACGCAGTATTTT
CDR3aa: CASSETSGSADTQYF

d_gene: .
v_gene: TRBV12-3/TRBV12-4
j_gene: TRBJ2-5
abundance: few
CDR3nt: TGTGCCAGCAGTTTATCGGGGCGGGGACAGTCCAACTTC
CDR3aa: CASSLSGRGQSNF

d_gene: TRBD2
v_gene: TRBV4-2
j_gene: TRBJ2-5
abundance: .
CDR3nt: TGTGCCAGCAGCCTTCGTCTAGCGGGAGGAGGTGAGACCCAGTACTTC
CDR3aa: CASSLRLAGGGETQYF

d_gene: .
v_gene: TRBV28
j_gene: TRBJ2-5
abundance: .
CDR3nt: TGTGCCAGCAGTAACCAGGTCGCTGAGACCCAGTACTTC
CDR3aa: CASSNQVAETQYF

d_gene: TRBD1
v_gene: TRBV3-1/TRBV3-2
j_gene: TRBJ1-1
abundance: once
CDR3nt: TGTGCCAGCACCAGGACAGGGACTGAAGCTTTCTTT
CDR3aa: CASTRTGTEAFF

d_gene: TRBD1
v_gene: TRBV7-6
j_gene: TRBJ2-5
abundance: .
CDR3nt: TGTGCCAGCAGCTTACGCAGCGGACAGGGGAGTCAAGAGACCCAGTACTTC
CDR3aa: CASSLRSGQGSQETQYF

d_gene: .
v_gene: TRBV10-3
j_gene: TRBJ2-1
abundance: .
CDR3nt: TGTGCCATCAGTGACGGCCGGGTTGAGCAGTTCTTC
CDR3aa: CAISDGRVEQFF

d_gene: .
v_gene: TRBV11-2
j_gene: TRBJ2-1
abundance: .
CDR3nt: TGTGCCAGCAGCTTAGCACAGAGAAGTAATGAGCAGTTCTTC
CDR3aa: CASSLAQRSNEQFF

d_gene: TRBD1
v_gene: TRBV7-8
j_gene: TRBJ2-2
abundance: .
CDR3nt: TGTGCCAGCAGAGCCGGGACAGGGGCCGGGGAGCTGTTTTTT
CDR3aa: CASRAGTGAGELFF

d_gene: .
v_gene: TRBV7-8
j_gene: TRBJ2-1
abundance: .
CDR3nt: TGTGCCAGCAGCGATCCGAGGGGGTGGGACAATGAGCAGTTCTTC
CDR3aa: CASSDPRGWDNEQFF

d_gene: .
v_gene: TRBV30
j_gene: TRBJ2-3
abundance: .
CDR3nt: TGTGCCTGGAGTGGGACTTCCCAGGATACGCAGTATTTT
CDR3aa: CAWSGTSQDTQYF

d_gene: TRBD2
v_gene: TRBV18
j_gene: TRBJ2-1
abundance: .
CDR3nt: TGTGCCAGCTCACCGCGGACTAGGCTTACCAATGAGCAGTTCTTC
CDR3aa: CASSPRTRLTNEQFF

d_gene: .
v_gene: TRBV29-1
j_gene: TRBJ1-1
abundance: .
CDR3nt: TGCAGCGCAAGCAGGGGTTTGGCTGAAGCTTTCTTT
CDR3aa: CSASRGLAEAFF

d_gene: TRBD2
v_gene: TRBV2
j_gene: TRBJ2-2
abundance: .
CDR3nt: TGTGCCAGCAACGTAGCGGGAAACACCGGGGAGCTGTTTTTT
CDR3aa: CASNVAGNTGELFF